This passage covers 13 T cell receptor beta chains from one sample sequenced in a study of CD8 T cells in ankylosing spondylitis (dated by TCRdb to about 2017). Libraries were made using 5' RACE. Sequenced using an Illumina HiSeq 2500. In-frame beta chains were kept once TCRdb had trimmed the public reads at Q25 with fastp and called clones with MiXCR. Here each entry gathers all rows of one CDR3 protein and keeps the most common genes and DNA. The sample table lists some 200,000 distinct CDR3 sequences, around 7.9% of them with a count of one. The ten largest clones represent 11% to 15% of the sample. Overall study results and their limits: A TCR beta motif made up of several highly homologous amino acid variants appeared to be characteristic of blood from ankylosing spondylitis patients.

No antigen has been identified for these receptors. Sequencing input: blood, either unsorted or a sorted T cell fraction (not recorded which). The receptors were gathered from a male donor with ankylosing spondylitis.

Many counts were recorded for this clonotype. This rearrangement joins TRBV10-3 to TRBJ1-2; a weak D match, TRBD1 (5 bases). There are 20 residues in the CDR3. From germline, CDR1 is ENHRY and CDR2 SYGVKD. V was clipped by 0 bases and J by 1 base, with 24 bases between them. The CDR3 loop reads CAISESKRGREISDNYGYTF. The CDR3 nucleotides read TGTGCCATCAGTGAGTCGAAACGAGGCAGGGAGATATCGGATAACTATGGCTACACCTTC.

The CDR3 is CASSGRLAHEQYF. The CDR3, as DNA: TGTGCCAGCAGCGGACGACTGGCCCACGAGCAGTACTTC. The chain employs TRBV9 and TRBJ2-7; D not certain. With 3 bases removed from V and 5 bases from J, the gap between germline ends came to 12 bases. In germline, CDR1 is SGDLS, CDR2 YYNGEE. The CDR3 runs to 13 residues.

This clonotype has a handful of counts. This sequence joins TRBV29-1 and TRBJ2-1, with D perhaps matching TRBD2 (6 bases). The CDR3 runs to 10 residues. Germline V gives CDR1 SQVTM, CDR2 ANQGSEA. With 5 bases removed from V and 9 bases from J, the gap between germline ends came to 8 bases. The CDR3 loop is CSVMGLEQFF. CDR3 sequence (DNA): TGCAGCGTTATGGGACTTGAGCAGTTCTTC.

V and J are TRBV11-2 and TRBJ2-7, with a weak D call TRBD1 (6 bases). Deletions cut 0 bases from V and 2 bases from J, with 17 bases between. Germline-derived CDR1 and CDR2 are SGHAT and FQNNGV. The CDR3 consists of 17 residues. CDR3 nucleotides: TGTGCCAGCAGCTTAGACTGGGGGCGCCGGGCCCCCTACGAGCAGTACTTC. This codes for CASSLDWGRRAPYEQYF.

This clonotype was found many times. J is TRBJ1-2 and V is TRBV5-6, with a weak D call TRBD1 (6 bases). Germline CDR1 reads SGHDT; CDR2 reads YYEEEE. V was cut by 4 bases and J by 13 bases, with 17 bases left in between. This CDR3 comprises 12 residues. The CDR3 reads CASSNDRIRCTF. The CDR3 DNA follows: TGTGCCAGCAGCAACGACAGGATCCGCTGCACCTTC.

Comments on this clonotype: An end of the junction differs from the germline gene, which may be a read error. The rearrangement links TRBV20-1 to TRBJ2-7; TRBD1 matches at 7 bases. CDR3 length: 14 amino acids. In germline, CDR1 is DFQATT, CDR2 SNEGSKA (reference sequence). DNA for the CDR3: TGCAGTGCACTCGACAGGGCCAGCTCCTCCGAGCAGTACTTC. Translation: CSALDRASSSEQYF.

This clonotype came up many times. The chain is built from TRBV7-9 and TRBJ2-3; D is perhaps TRBD1 (6 bases). This CDR3 spans 16 amino acids. Germline V gives CDR1 SEHNR, CDR2 FQNEAQ (reference sequence). Trimming took off 5 bases at V and 3 bases at J, with 18 bases between the two ends. The CDR3 protein is CASSTTYWGQTDTQYF. The CDR3 DNA reads TGTGCCAGCAGCACCACATATTGGGGGCAGACAGATACGCAGTATTTT.

A few counts support this clonotype. CDR3 sequence (DNA): TGTGCCAGCAGTTATGCACACAATGAGCAGTTCTTC. Translation: CASSYAHNEQFF. The chain joins TRBV12-3 or TRBV12-4 to TRBJ2-1; D is uncertain. V lost 4 bases and J lost 5, with 6 bases in between. CDR3 size: 12 residues.

This clonotype was recorded a few times. This chain joins TRBV4-2 and TRBJ2-2; maybe TRBD2 (6 bases). Looked up from germline, CDR1 is LGHNA and CDR2 is YNFKEQ. The V end was cut by 1 base, the J end by 8 bases, with 8 bases between. This CDR3 has 13 residues. As DNA, the CDR3 is TGTGCCAGCAGCCAAGCGGGAGCTGGGGAGCTGTTTTTT. Translation: CASSQAGAGELFF.

This clonotype was found many times. The chain employs TRBV7-8 and TRBJ1-1, with 8 bases matching TRBD1. The ends lost 6 bases at V and 5 bases at J; junction bases unmatched: 11. The CDR3 loop spans 15 amino acids. CDR1 and CDR2 from the germline V gene are SGHVS and FQNEAQ. The CDR3 spells CASRLQQGGWTEAFF. CDR3 nucleotides: TGTGCCAGCAGATTACAACAGGGGGGCTGGACTGAAGCTTTCTTT.

This clonotype was counted many times. The chain is built from TRBV12-3 or TRBV12-4 and TRBJ2-7, with 7 bases aligning to TRBD2. Trimming cost V 5 bases and J 0 bases; bases outside gene matches: 10. The CDR3 has 16 amino acids. Here the CDR3 DNA reads TGTGCCAGCAGTCCGAGTAGCGGGCCAAGCTCCTACGAGCAGTACTTC. Its translation: CASSPSSGPSSYEQYF.

V usage is TRBV7-2 and J usage is TRBJ1-5; D might be TRBD1 (6 bases). Trimming shortened V by 1 base and J by 0 bases, and 13 bases separated the two germline ends. The CDR3 has 17 amino acids. Germline CDR1 SGHTA, CDR2 FQGNSA. CDR3 coding DNA: TGTGCCAGCAGCTTAGTAGCAGGGGTCTATAGCAATCAGCCCCAGCATTTT. Its translation: CASSLVAGVYSNQPQHF. The variable domain in full, with the rest retrieved from reference TRBV7-2 and TRBJ1-5, is GAGVSQSPSNKVTEKGKDVELRCDPISGHTALYWYRQSLGQGLEFLIYFQGNSAPDKSGLPSDRFSAERTGGSVSTLTIQRTQQEDSAVYLCASSLVAGVYSNQPQHFGDGTRLSIL.

This clonotype was seen many times. This sequence joins TRBV5-5 and TRBJ2-7, with unresolved D. CDR1 and CDR2 (germline): SGHKS, YYEKEE (reference sequence). The CDR3 has 14 amino acids. V was cut by 0 bases and J by 3 bases, with 10 bases left in between. CDR3 DNA: TGTGCCAGCAGCTTGGAAGGTTACGGCTACGAGCAGTACTTC. It yields the protein CASSLEGYGYEQYF.